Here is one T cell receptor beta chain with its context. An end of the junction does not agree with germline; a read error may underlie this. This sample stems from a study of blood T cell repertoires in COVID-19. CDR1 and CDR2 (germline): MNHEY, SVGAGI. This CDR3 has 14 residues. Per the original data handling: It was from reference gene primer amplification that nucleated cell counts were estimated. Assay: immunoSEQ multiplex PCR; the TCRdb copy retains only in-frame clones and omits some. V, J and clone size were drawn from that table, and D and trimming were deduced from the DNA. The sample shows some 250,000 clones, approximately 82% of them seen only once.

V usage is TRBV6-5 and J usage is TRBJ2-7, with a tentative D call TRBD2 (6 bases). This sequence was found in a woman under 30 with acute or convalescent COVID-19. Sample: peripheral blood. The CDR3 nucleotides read TGTGCCACCAGTCCCGGAGGGAGCTCCTACGAGCAGTACTTC. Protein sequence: CATSPGGSSYEQYF.